The T cell receptor beta chain under discussion was sequenced for a study of cytomegalovirus exposure and HLA in healthy donors. The CDR3 spans 15 residues. CDR1 is WNHNN and CDR2 is SYGVQD in the germline V gene (reference sequence). Trimming took 4 bases from V and 7 from J; bases not matched to a gene: 5. Turning to this clone: The antigen is not known.

The PCR contained 60 Vbeta and 13 Jbeta primers. Sequenced by immunoSEQ multiplex PCR; TCRdb stores in-frame clones only, minus some. The sample has under 55,000 clones; around 70% are singletons. The study, taken as a whole, reports: Reports indicated that the classifier achieved high specificity and sensitivity in diagnosing cytomegalovirus status.

The rearrangement uses TRBV10-1 and TRBJ2-1, with 12 bases identical to TRBD2. What was sequenced was PBMCs. This TCR came from a man younger than 35 in good health and CMV-seronegative. CDR3: CASSASGRAWNEQFF. The CDR3 region has the DNA TGCGCCAGCAGTGCTAGCGGGAGGGCCTGGAATGAGCAGTTCTTC.